Listed here is a single TCR beta chain. Source study methods: Scientists estimated how many nucleated cells there were by amplifying reference gene primers. Only in-frame clones appear in the TCRdb table, and some are missing; sequencing was by immunoSEQ multiplex PCR. V and J calls and clone size are as listed in that table; D and trimming were resolved from the DNA. Among around 190,000 clones, around 83% were seen once, and the ten largest hold more than 7.5%. The CDR3 is 15 residues long. Germline CDR1 reads SGHNT; CDR2 reads YENEEA. The V segment lost 5 bases and the J segment 4 bases; nucleotides outside the gene matches: 5. This specimen comes from a study of blood T cell repertoires in COVID-19.

The clonotype comes from a woman between 65 and 79 years old with COVID-19, enrolled during active disease. Material: peripheral blood. This chain connects TRBV11-3 to TRBJ2-1; TRBD1 matches at 10 bases. The CDR3 loop is CASSPRDRGYNEQFF. As DNA, the CDR3 is TGTGCCAGCAGCCCCAGGGACAGGGGTTACAATGAGCAGTTCTTC.